This T cell receptor (beta chain) stems from a study of blood T cell repertoires in COVID-19. Study background: PBMCs, B-cell-depleted T cells, or T cells provided the cDNA or gDNA that made up the material.

Study processing details: Amplification of reference gene primers was used by the study to estimate nucleated cell counts. Measured with immunoSEQ multiplex PCR; TCRdb has only the in-frame clones, and not every one. The DNA gave D and trimming, while V, J and clone size come from that table. Counted here are under 200,000 clones, under 90% occurring once; the ten biggest clones make up about 12%. This CDR3 has 16 residues. V was clipped by 4 bases and J by 2 bases; unmatched bases: 6. Germline values: CDR1 SGHTA, CDR2 FQGNSA. In assigning cohorts, the study relied on participant-reported clinical history. Donors in Cohort 3 who had recovered were those with two negative PCRs, healthcare professional clearance, or resolution of their symptoms. The count of this clone is one.

Sequences were obtained from PBMCs or T cells enriched from blood (not recorded which). The sequence was collected from a man aged 50 to 60 who had recovered from COVID-19. V is TRBV7-2 and J is TRBJ1-5; TRBD1 matches 9 bases. CDR3: CASSYTGGRGNQPQHF. The CDR3 DNA sequence: TGTGCCAGCAGCTACACAGGGGGCCGGGGCAATCAGCCCCAGCATTTT.